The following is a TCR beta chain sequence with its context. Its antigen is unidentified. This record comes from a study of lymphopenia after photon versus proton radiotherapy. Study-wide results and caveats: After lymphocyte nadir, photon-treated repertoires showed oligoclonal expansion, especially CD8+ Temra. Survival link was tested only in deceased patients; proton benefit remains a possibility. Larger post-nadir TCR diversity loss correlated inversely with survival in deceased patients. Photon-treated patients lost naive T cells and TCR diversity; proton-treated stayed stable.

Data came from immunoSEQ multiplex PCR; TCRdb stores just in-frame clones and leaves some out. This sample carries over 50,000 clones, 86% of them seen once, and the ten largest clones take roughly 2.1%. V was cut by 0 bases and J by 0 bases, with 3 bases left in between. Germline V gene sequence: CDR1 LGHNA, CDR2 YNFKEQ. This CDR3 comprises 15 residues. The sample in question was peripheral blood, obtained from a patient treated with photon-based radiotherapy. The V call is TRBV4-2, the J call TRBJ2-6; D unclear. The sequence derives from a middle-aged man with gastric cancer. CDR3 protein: CASSQDNSGANVLTF. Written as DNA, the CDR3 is TGTGCCAGCAGCCAAGACAACTCTGGGGCCAACGTCCTGACTTTC.